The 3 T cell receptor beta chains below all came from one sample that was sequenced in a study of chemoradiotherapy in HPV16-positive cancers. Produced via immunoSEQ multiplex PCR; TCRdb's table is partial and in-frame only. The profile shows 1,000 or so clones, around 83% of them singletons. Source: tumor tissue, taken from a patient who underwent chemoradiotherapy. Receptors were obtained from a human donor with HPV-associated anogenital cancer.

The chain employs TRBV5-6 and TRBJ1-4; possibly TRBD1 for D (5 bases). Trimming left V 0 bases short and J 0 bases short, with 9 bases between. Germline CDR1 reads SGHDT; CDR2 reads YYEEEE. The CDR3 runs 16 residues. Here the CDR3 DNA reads TGTGCCAGCAGCTTGGACAGGCCCCCAACTAATGAAAAACTGTTTTTT. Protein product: CASSLDRPPTNEKLFF.

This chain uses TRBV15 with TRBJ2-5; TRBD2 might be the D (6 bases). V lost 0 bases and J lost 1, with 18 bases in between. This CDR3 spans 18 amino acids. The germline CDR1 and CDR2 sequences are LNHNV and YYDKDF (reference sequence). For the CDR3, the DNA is TGTGCCACCAGCAGAGATCTAGGAGGAGGGCTGACCCAAGAGACCCAGTACTTC. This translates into CATSRDLGGGLTQETQYF.

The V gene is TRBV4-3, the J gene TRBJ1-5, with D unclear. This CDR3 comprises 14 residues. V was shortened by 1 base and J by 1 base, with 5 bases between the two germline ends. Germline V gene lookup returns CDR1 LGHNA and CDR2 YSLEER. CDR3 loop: CASSQVGSNQPQHF. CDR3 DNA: TGCGCCAGCAGCCAAGTCGGGAGCAATCAGCCCCAGCATTTT.